What follows are 23 T cell receptor beta chains derived from one specimen sequenced in a study of blood T cell repertoires in COVID-19. Only in-frame clones appear in the TCRdb table, and some are missing; sequencing was by immunoSEQ multiplex PCR. The sample consists of around 40,000 clones, just under 90% of them appearing once. Sample: peripheral blood. The source of these receptors is a man between 35 and 55 years old with COVID-19, enrolled during active disease.

This clone was detected only a few times. CDR3 bases: TGCGCCAGCAGCCACAGGGGGCTTTTAACTGAAGCTTTCTTT. As protein: CASSHRGLLTEAFF. The chain joins TRBV5-1 to TRBJ1-1, with 9 bases matching TRBD1. Trimming cost V 4 bases and J 5 bases; bases outside gene matches: 6. The length of the CDR3 is 14 residues. Germline V gene lookup returns CDR1 SGHRS and CDR2 YFSETQ.

The rearrangement joins TRBV24-1 to TRBJ1-4; D is unresolved. The CDR3 is made up of 15 amino acids. V lost 4 bases and J 8 bases, leaving 16 bases between the germline ends. Per germline, CDR1 KGHDR and CDR2 SFDVKD. CDR3 bases: TGTGCCACCAGTGACTCTCAACTTGCGGGGGAAAAACTGTTTTTT. Translation gives CATSDSQLAGEKLFF.

The chain employs TRBV3-1 (or the pseudogene TRBV3-2) and TRBJ2-3, with 13 bases that match TRBD2. CDR3 length: 17 residues. The V segment lost 3 bases and the J segment 4 bases; nucleotides outside the gene matches: 7. Germline V gene lookup returns CDR1 LGHDT and CDR2 YNNKEL (reference sequence). The CDR3 coding sequence is TGTGCCAGCAGCCAGGGACTAGCGGGACGAGGGCCAGATACGCAGTATTTT. The encoded protein is CASSQGLAGRGPDTQYF.

The CDR3 DNA is TGTGCCAGCAACCCACTAGCGGGGGCGAACACCGGGGAGCTGTTTTTT. It translates to CASNPLAGANTGELFF. The chain couples TRBV9 to TRBJ2-2, with 11 bases aligning to TRBD2. The V gene's germline CDR1 is SGDLS and CDR2 YYNGEE. The CDR3 is 16 residues long. The V segment lost 6 bases and the J segment 0 bases; nucleotides outside the gene matches: 4. Using reference TRBV9 and TRBJ2-2 for the parts outside the CDR3, the full variable domain is DSGVTQTPKHLITATGQRVTLRCSPRSGDLSVYWYQQSLDQGLQFLIQYYNGEERAKGNILERFSAQQFPDLHSELNLSSLELGDSALYFCASNPLAGANTGELFFGEGSRLTVL.

The chain employs TRBV30 and TRBJ1-3; D remains ambiguous. This CDR3 spans 12 amino acids. V lost 0 bases to trimming and J lost 2 bases, with 2 bases between them. Germline lookup yields CDR1 GTSNPN and CDR2 SVGIG (reference sequence). The CDR3 DNA follows: TGTGCCTGGAGTGTTACTGGAAACACCATATATTTT. Amino acid sequence: CAWSVTGNTIYF. The variable domain in full, with the rest retrieved from reference TRBV30 and TRBJ1-3, is SQTIHQWPATLVQPVGSPLSLECTVEGTSNPNLYWYRQAAGRGLQLLFYSVGIGQISSEVPQNLSASRPQDRQFILSSKKLLLSDSGFYLCAWSVTGNTIYFGEGSWLTVV.

The V gene is TRBV5-1, the J gene TRBJ1-4, with 10 bases fitting TRBD1. Germline V gene data show CDR1 as SGHRS and CDR2 as YFSETQ. The CDR3 loop spans 18 amino acids. Trimming cost V 4 bases and J 7 bases; bases outside gene matches: 16. CDR3 DNA: TGCGCCAGCAGCACTTTCCTCGGACAGGGGGATGAAGGTGAAAAACTGTTTTTT. It is translated as CASSTFLGQGDEGEKLFF.

This clone was recorded once. V usage is TRBV4-1 and J usage is TRBJ2-3; D is possibly TRBD2 (6 bases). The V gene's germline CDR1 is MGHRA and CDR2 YSYEKL. The CDR3 is 17 amino acids. Trimming removed 4 bases from V and 3 bases from J, with 20 bases in between. The DNA of the CDR3 is TGCGCCAGCAGCCCCCCCTCTGGGGAGGCCCATACAGATACGCAGTATTTT. Translated: CASSPPSGEAHTDTQYF.

This sequence joins TRBV7-2 and TRBJ2-7; 12 bases map to TRBD1. The CDR3 has 15 residues. Germline CDR1 is SGHTA and CDR2 is FQGNSA. V was clipped by 5 bases and J by 9 bases; unmatched bases: 11. The CDR3 nucleotides are TGTGCCAGCAGCACGGGACAGGGGGCGCGAGTCGGGCAGTACTTC. Translation: CASSTGQGARVGQYF.

The rearrangement joins TRBV10-1 to TRBJ1-1; a weak D match, TRBD1 (5 bases). This CDR3 contains 15 residues. Between the trimmed V and J ends, which lost 5 bases and 10 bases, there was a span of 23 bases. Germline V gives CDR1 WNHNN, CDR2 SYGVQD (reference sequence). The CDR3 DNA is TGCGCCAGCAGTCGGGGGAGGGTCCGGTATAAGGTAGCTTTCTTT. Translating it yields CASSRGRVRYKVAFF.

As DNA, the CDR3 is TGTGCCAGCAGACCCTTAGGTGGGAGTTCTTACAATGAGCAGTTCTTC. Protein: CASRPLGGSSYNEQFF. The rearrangement links TRBV11-2 to TRBJ2-1; tentative D call: TRBD2 (5 bases). Trimming removed 6 bases at V and 4 bases at J, with 19 bases between. The CDR3 is made up of 16 amino acids. Germline V gene sequence: CDR1 SGHAT, CDR2 FQNNGV.

V gene TRBV28 combines with J gene TRBJ2-3; maybe TRBD2 (7 bases). The V end was cut by 5 bases, the J end by 0 bases, with 21 bases between. This CDR3 has 18 residues. Looked up from germline, CDR1 is MDHEN and CDR2 is SYDVKM. CDR3 in amino acids: CASSPLGGGPSSTDTQYF. CDR3 nucleotide sequence: TGTGCCAGCAGTCCTTTAGGGGGGGGCCCTTCTAGCACAGATACGCAGTATTTT.

The chain is built from TRBV28 and TRBJ2-7; 10 positions match TRBD1. This CDR3 is built from 17 residues. Per germline, CDR1 MDHEN and CDR2 SYDVKM. V shed 4 bases, J shed 0 bases, and the junction held 9 bases outside the gene matches. The DNA of the CDR3 is TGTGCCAGCAGTTCGACGACAGGGGGCGCCTTCTCCTACGAGCAGTACTTC. It specifies CASSSTTGGAFSYEQYF.

The CDR3 here is CASSLTGGNEKLFF. Written as DNA, the CDR3 is TGCGCCAGCAGCCTGACAGGGGGCAATGAAAAACTGTTTTTT. The gene calls are TRBV5-1 and TRBJ1-4; 10 nucleotides line up with TRBD1. Germline CDR1 and CDR2: SGHRS and YFSETQ. V lost 4 bases to trimming and J lost 5 bases; unmatched junction nucleotides: 2. The length of the CDR3 is 14 residues.

The chain combines TRBV5-1 with TRBJ2-5, with 10 bases lining up with TRBD1. CDR1 is SGHRS, CDR2 YFSETQ, per germline. This CDR3 contains 21 residues. Losses at the gene ends were 5 bases for V and 0 bases for J; bases not matched to a gene: 22. CDR3 sequence (DNA): TGCGCCAGCAGATCCCCGAAGACAGGGGGCGCAAGCCTTTTGTACCAAGAGACCCAGTACTTC. Translating gives CASRSPKTGGASLLYQETQYF.

This chain links TRBV10-3 with TRBJ2-3, with a tentative D call TRBD2 (6 bases). Trimming removed 10 bases at V and 5 bases at J, with 16 bases between. The germline V gene has CDR1 ENHRY and CDR2 SYGVKD. The CDR3 extends over 13 amino acids. The DNA for the CDR3 is TGTGCCACGTCCCGGGACTCACGAGATACGCAGTATTTT. This codes for CATSRDSRDTQYF.

The chain links TRBV10-3 to TRBJ1-1, with 7 bases fitting TRBD1. The J segment lost 1 base and the V segment lost 6 bases, leaving 2 bases of the junction unmatched. The CDR3 sequence is 13 residues long. CDR1 ENHRY and CDR2 SYGVKD come from the germline V gene. The CDR3 loop is CAIRPGGNTEAFF. In DNA, the CDR3 is TGTGCCATCAGGCCAGGGGGGAACACTGAAGCTTTCTTT.

The chain links TRBV19 to TRBJ1-2; D remains unclear. This CDR3 has 13 residues. The germline gives CDR1 LNHDA, CDR2 SQIVND (reference sequence). The V gene lost 7 bases and the J gene lost 10 bases, with 19 bases spanning the gap. The CDR3 DNA reads as TGTGCCAGTAAATCGGTACGGGGAACAGACTACACCTTC. Its translation: CASKSVRGTDYTF. Full variable domain (missing parts from reference TRBV19 and TRBJ1-2): DGGITQSPKYLFRKEGQNVTLSCEQNLNHDAMYWYRQDPGQGLRLIYYSQIVNDFQKGDIAEGYSVSREKKESFPLTVTSAQKNPTAFYLCASKSVRGTDYTFGSGTRLTVV.

The rearrangement uses TRBV5-1 and TRBJ1-2; 8 bases are a match to TRBD1. The CDR3 runs to 13 residues. The V and J ends lost 2 bases and 3 bases, in that order; junction bases with no gene match: 0. Germline CDR1 is SGHRS and CDR2 is YFSETQ. The CDR3 loop is CASSLQGDYGYTF. The CDR3 region has the DNA TGCGCCAGCAGCTTACAGGGGGACTATGGCTACACCTTC.

The chain couples TRBV6-5 to TRBJ2-7; 11 bases are a match to TRBD2. Germline values: CDR1 MNHEY, CDR2 SVGAGI. This CDR3 spans 16 amino acids. J was trimmed by 7 bases and V by 2 bases; bases with no gene match: 10. CDR3 protein: CASSYLRLAGQEEQYF. CDR3 nucleotides: TGTGCCAGCAGTTACCTCCGACTAGCGGGGCAGGAGGAGCAGTACTTC.

The J gene is TRBJ1-1, the V gene TRBV5-8; 9 bases align to TRBD1. The germline V gene encodes CDR1 SGHTS and CDR2 YDEGEE. J lost 5 bases, V lost 5 bases, and 7 bases had no gene match. The CDR3 sequence is 14 residues long. The CDR3 DNA sequence: TGTGCCAGCAGTTTACCGGGACAGGGTACTGAAGCTTTCTTT. Translation: CASSLPGQGTEAFF.

The chain carries TRBV6-5 and TRBJ1-2; TRBD1 aligns across 8 bases. The CDR3 covers 16 residues. After removal of 2 bases from V and 5 bases from J, the junction contained 10 bases not matched to a gene. CDR1 and CDR2 from the germline V gene are MNHEY and SVGAGI. CDR3 in DNA: TGTGCCAGCAGTTACCGCGAGACAGGGGATACGTATGGCTACACCTTC. Residues: CASSYRETGDTYGYTF.

The V call is TRBV5-1, the J call TRBJ2-3, with D possibly TRBD1 on 6 matching bases. Germline CDR1 is SGHRS and CDR2 is YFSETQ. This CDR3 spans 15 amino acids. Deletions cut 0 bases from V and 0 bases from J, with 8 bases between. DNA of the CDR3: TGCGCCAGCAGCTTGGAAGGACAGAGCACAGATACGCAGTATTTT. It is translated as CASSLEGQSTDTQYF.

V is TRBV16 and J is TRBJ2-2, with D possibly TRBD1 on 5 matching bases. V lost 0 bases to trimming and J lost 1 base, with 9 bases between them. The CDR3 is 16 residues long. Germline CDR1 and CDR2: KGHSY and FQNENV. CDR3 loop: CASSQSAGLNTGELFF. The DNA for the CDR3 is TGTGCCAGCAGCCAATCGGCAGGGCTGAACACCGGGGAGCTGTTTTTT.